This TCR beta chain was recovered during a study of CXCR3-negative and CXCR3-positive naive CD8 T cells. Study in general: Every library held about 1.5 +/- 0.3 million TRB reads, and the total came to around 140 million. Notes on the study in general: Cryopreservation partially decreased CXCR3 expression, and most assays used fresh PBMCs. Comparably high diversity was seen in both naive subsets, and much lower diversity in memory CD8+ cells.

Sorts that each held approximately 300,000 cells were run in triplicate for every CD8+ T cell subset. In regard to this clonotype: Its target is unknown.

Via 5' RACE with UMI labels, TRB cDNA libraries were prepared. TCRdb reprocessed the 5' RACE reads, keeping one entry per CDR3 protein, no DNA. The ten top clones account for around a tenth, within a sample of about 43,000 distinct CDR3 sequences. This CDR3 comprises 14 residues. Germline CDR1 and CDR2: SGHTA and FQGNSA. Input material: memory CD8+ T cells from blood. The receptor was isolated from a human donor in good health. Some clones in this sample may be carry-over from other donors' samples. The chain combines TRBV7-2 with TRBJ2-1; TCRdb proposes TRBD1, but this gene call is untestable without DNA. CDR3 loop: CASSLTMTGYEQFF.